Listed here are 25 T cell receptor beta chains from one sample, sequenced in a study of shared clonotypes between healthy human individuals. Measured with immunoSEQ multiplex PCR; TCRdb has only the in-frame clones, and not every one. Among approximately 2.4 million clones, around 95% were seen once, and the ten largest hold roughly 0.13%. The specimen sequenced was naive CD4+ T cells sorted from blood. Specified subset: CD45RA+ positively selected. The receptors were gathered from a man younger than 35 in good health.

The chain is built from TRBV14 and TRBJ2-5; no reliable D call. CDR1 SGHDN and CDR2 FVKESK come from the germline V gene. The ends were cut back, 5 bases at V and 5 bases at J, with 12 bases in the middle. CDR3 length: 13 amino acids. CDR3 bases: TGTGCCAGCAGCATACAGCTACGGGAGACCCAGTACTTC. Translated: CASSIQLRETQYF.

The V and J genes are TRBV5-1 and TRBJ1-2; no clear D gene. Germline V lookup: CDR1 SGHRS, CDR2 YFSETQ. Between the trimmed V and J ends, which lost 4 bases and 7 bases, there was a span of 11 bases. The CDR3 runs to 12 residues. In DNA form, the CDR3 reads TGCGCCAGCAGCACCGGTGAAAGTGGCTACACCTTC. Its protein product is CASSTGESGYTF.

This clone has a single count. Other DNA sequences within the sample encode an identical CDR3. The rearrangement links TRBV7-6 to TRBJ2-7; 8 positions match TRBD2. The junction had 3 bases not matched to a gene; V was cut back by 5 bases and J by 3 bases. The germline V gene encodes CDR1 SGHVS and CDR2 FNYEAQ. This CDR3 has 13 amino acids. The CDR3 region has the DNA TGTGCCAGCAGCCTCAGCGGGAGCTACGAGCAGTACTTC. Protein: CASSLSGSYEQYF. Drawing the rest from reference TRBV7-6 and TRBJ2-7, the complete variable domain is GAGVSQSPRYKVTKRGQDVALRCDPISGHVSLYWYRQALGQGPEFLTYFNYEAQQDKSGLPNDRFSAERPEGSISTLTIQRTEQRDSAMYRCASSLSGSYEQYFGPGTRLTVT.

This clone was detected once. This chain joins TRBV27 and TRBJ2-7; 11 positions match TRBD2. There are 15 residues in the CDR3. The J segment lost 0 bases and the V segment lost 8 bases, leaving 6 bases of the junction unmatched. The V gene's germline CDR1 is MNHEY and CDR2 SMNVEV (reference sequence). The CDR3 nucleotides read TGTGCCAGCGGGACTAGCGGATTCAGCTCCTACGAGCAGTACTTC. This codes for CASGTSGFSSYEQYF.

This clone was observed a single time. The chain's CDR3 is CAWSVSGTPWFF. DNA of the CDR3: TGTGCCTGGAGCGTCTCCGGGACCCCCTGGTTCTTC. The genes are TRBV30 and TRBJ2-1; D possibly matches TRBD1 or TRBD2 (5 bases each). The CDR3 covers 12 residues. The germline CDR1 and CDR2 sequences are GTSNPN and SVGIG (reference sequence). Trimming took 3 bases from V and 15 from J, leaving 18 bases between them.

The chain links TRBV10-3 to TRBJ2-2; D is possibly TRBD1 (5 bases). The CDR3 runs 17 residues. Trimming left V 0 bases short and J 1 base short, with 12 bases between. The germline V gene has CDR1 ENHRY and CDR2 SYGVKD. CDR3 bases: TGTGCCATCAGTGAGTCGATAGGGGTCAGGAACACCGGGGAGCTGTTTTTT. Translated, it gives CAISESIGVRNTGELFF.

A single count supports this clone. At the DNA level, this CDR3 is encoded by other sequences in the same sample as well. This chain links TRBV25-1 with TRBJ1-3; tentatively, D is TRBD1 (5 bases). V lost 5 bases and J 4 bases, leaving 12 bases between the germline ends. Germline CDR1 MGHDK, CDR2 SYGVNS. This CDR3 is 14 amino acids long. The CDR3 DNA sequence: TGTGCCAGCAGTAACCAGGGTCGGGGAAACACCATATATTTT. Protein: CASSNQGRGNTIYF.

The gene calls are TRBV20-1 and TRBJ2-5; D gene uncertain. V was trimmed by 4 bases and J by 6 bases, leaving 9 bases between them. Per the germline V gene, CDR1 is DFQATT and CDR2 is SNEGSKA (reference sequence). The CDR3 is 11 residues long. The CDR3 loop reads CSANLDQTQYF. CDR3 DNA sequence: TGCAGTGCTAACTTAGACCAGACCCAGTACTTC.

The V gene is TRBV5-1, the J gene TRBJ2-2; 7 bases map to TRBD1. The CDR3 covers 14 residues. The V gene's germline CDR1 is SGHRS and CDR2 YFSETQ. With 4 bases clipped from V and 4 bases from J, the junction kept 4 bases outside the gene matches. As DNA, the CDR3 is TGCGCCAGCAGCATGGGACAGACCACCGGGGAGCTGTTTTTT. It specifies CASSMGQTTGELFF.

This clone was counted a single time. CDR3 protein: CASRTQRSSYNEQFF. The CDR3 bases are TGTGCCAGCAGAACCCAGCGAAGCTCCTACAATGAGCAGTTCTTC. The chain uses TRBV6-5 and TRBJ2-1, with unresolved D. This CDR3 has 15 amino acids. Looked up from germline, CDR1 is MNHEY and CDR2 is SVGAGI. V was shortened by 6 bases and J by 0 bases, with 12 bases between the two germline ends.

The chain is built from TRBV9 and TRBJ1-1, with D maybe TRBD1 (6 bases). The CDR3 is 13 residues long. The V end lost 3 bases, the J end lost 10 bases, and 16 bases lay between the germline ends. Germline assignment: CDR1 SGDLS and CDR2 YYNGEE. The CDR3 is CASSADVRGGAFF. In DNA, the CDR3 is TGTGCCAGCAGCGCTGACGTACGAGGGGGAGCTTTCTTT.

The chain recombines TRBV4-1 with TRBJ2-1, with D hard to call. Germline V gene lookup returns CDR1 MGHRA and CDR2 YSYEKL. The V end was cut by 5 bases, the J end by 7 bases, with 15 bases between. This CDR3 is 14 amino acids long. In DNA, the CDR3 is TGCGCCAGCAGCAGAGACCTGGGCCTTAATGAGCAGTTCTTC. It codes for CASSRDLGLNEQFF.

Note on this clone: The same CDR3 is also encoded by other DNA sequences in this sample. The V and J genes are TRBV5-4 and TRBJ1-1, with D unresolved. This CDR3 has 13 amino acids. Trimming took off 3 bases at V and 1 base at J, with 7 bases between the two ends. Germline lookup yields CDR1 SGHNT and CDR2 YYREEE (reference sequence). CDR3 region: CASSYDKNTEAFF. CDR3 bases: TGTGCCAGCAGCTACGACAAGAACACTGAAGCTTTCTTT.

This chain links TRBV5-1 with TRBJ1-1; D is unclear. CDR3 length: 14 amino acids. In germline, CDR1 is SGHRS, CDR2 YFSETQ. V lost 1 base, J lost 5 bases, and 12 bases lay in between. The CDR3 sequence: CASSLRVSGTEAFF. The CDR3 nucleotides read TGCGCCAGCAGCTTGAGGGTATCGGGGACTGAAGCTTTCTTT.

The rearrangement links TRBV5-4 to TRBJ2-6; D might be TRBD1 or TRBD2, each matching 6 bases. Per the germline V gene, CDR1 is SGHNT and CDR2 is YYREEE (reference sequence). V shed 5 bases and J shed 6 bases, with 21 bases lying between them. CDR3 length: 17 residues. DNA for the CDR3: TGTGCCAGCAGTCGGGGGCAGGGCGCTTCTTCGGCCAACGTCCTGACTTTC. It translates to CASSRGQGASSANVLTF.

The chain joins TRBV2 to TRBJ2-5, with 10 bases fitting TRBD2. This CDR3 is built from 15 residues. Per germline, CDR1 SNHLY and CDR2 FYNNEI. V was pared by 3 bases and J by 5 bases, with 6 bases of the junction left unmatched. CDR3 loop: CASSDRAGGLETQYF. CDR3 coding DNA: TGTGCCAGCAGTGATAGAGCGGGGGGGCTTGAGACCCAGTACTTC.

The V call is TRBV10-3, the J call TRBJ1-6, with 10 positions matching TRBD1. Germline values: CDR1 ENHRY, CDR2 SYGVKD. This CDR3 comprises 15 residues. J gave up 6 bases and V 7 bases, and 6 bases lay outside the gene matches. Here the CDR3 reads CAITPDRGSNSPLHF. The CDR3 DNA is TGTGCCATCACCCCGGACAGGGGGAGTAATTCACCCCTCCACTTT.

CDR3 DNA sequence: TGTGCCAGCACAAAACAGGGGGCGATAAACAATGAGCAGTTCTTC. It is translated as CASTKQGAINNEQFF. V is TRBV7-8 and J is TRBJ2-1; TRBD1 matches at 9 bases. The ends lost 7 bases at V and 5 bases at J; junction bases unmatched: 9. Germline V gene sequence: CDR1 SGHVS, CDR2 FQNEAQ. The CDR3 consists of 15 residues.

V usage is TRBV6-1 and J usage is TRBJ1-3; D unclear. V lost 2 bases and J 0 bases, leaving 14 bases between the germline ends. The length of the CDR3 is 17 residues. Germline V gene sequence: CDR1 MNHNS, CDR2 SASEGT. CDR3 protein: CASSEFKVGSSGNTIYF. The CDR3 DNA sequence: TGTGCCAGCAGTGAATTCAAGGTGGGAAGCTCTGGAAACACCATATATTTT.

This chain uses TRBV15 with TRBJ1-5; tentatively, D is TRBD1 (5 bases). V lost 0 bases to trimming and J lost 5 bases, with 11 bases between them. This CDR3 region has 15 residues. CDR1 and CDR2 from the germline V gene are LNHNV and YYDKDF (reference sequence). The CDR3: CATSREAPGYQPQHF. CDR3 nucleotide sequence: TGTGCCACCAGCAGAGAGGCACCAGGGTATCAGCCCCAGCATTTT. The entire variable domain, with the rest obtained from reference TRBV15 and TRBJ1-5, is as follows: DAMVIQNPRYQVTQFGKPVTLSCSQTLNHNVMYWYQQKSSQAPKLLFHYYDKDFNNEADTPDNFQSRRPNTSFCFLDIRSPGLGDTAMYLCATSREAPGYQPQHFGDGTRLSIL.

Here the CDR3 DNA reads TGTGCCAGTAGTGAGGGACAGGGGTTGAATTCACCCCTCCACTTT. Residues: CASSEGQGLNSPLHF. The chain recombines TRBV19 with TRBJ1-6; 10 nucleotides align to TRBD1. The germline gives CDR1 LNHDA, CDR2 SQIVND (reference sequence). With 5 bases clipped from V and 7 bases from J, the junction kept 5 bases outside the gene matches. This CDR3 has 15 amino acids.

The chain joins TRBV5-6 to TRBJ2-7, with a possible D match to TRBD2 (6 bases). Per the germline V gene, CDR1 is SGHDT and CDR2 is YYEEEE. The CDR3 is made up of 14 amino acids. Between the trimmed V and J ends, which lost 4 bases and 5 bases, there was a span of 16 bases. CDR3 bases: TGTGCCAGCAGCCCGGATGGGGGGAGCAACGAGCAGTACTTC. It codes for CASSPDGGSNEQYF.

The chain carries TRBV11-2 and TRBJ2-2; 7 nucleotides line up with TRBD1. The junction had 6 bases not matched to a gene; V was cut back by 3 bases and J by 2 bases. Germline assignment: CDR1 SGHAT and CDR2 FQNNGV. The CDR3 totals 16 residues. The DNA of the CDR3 is TGTGCCAGCAGCTTCGCAGGGGGTAAAAACACCGGGGAGCTGTTTTTT. As protein: CASSFAGGKNTGELFF.

The rearrangement joins TRBV5-1 to TRBJ1-3, with D perhaps TRBD1 (6 bases). CDR3 length: 15 amino acids. Germline V gene data show CDR1 as SGHRS and CDR2 as YFSETQ. V lost 2 bases, J lost 2 bases, and 11 bases lay in between. The CDR3 sequence: CASSFAGATGNTIYF. The CDR3 DNA reads TGCGCCAGCAGCTTCGCGGGGGCGACTGGAAACACCATATATTTT.

This clone has a single count. This chain links TRBV2 with TRBJ2-1, with 14 bases aligning to TRBD2. The CDR3 contains 15 residues. Losses at the gene ends were 7 bases for V and 7 bases for J; bases not matched to a gene: 6. Germline V gene data show CDR1 as SNHLY and CDR2 as FYNNEI. The CDR3 coding sequence is TGTGCCAGCATTCGACTAGCGGGAGGGGGTAATGAGCAGTTCTTC. Its protein is CASIRLAGGGNEQFF.